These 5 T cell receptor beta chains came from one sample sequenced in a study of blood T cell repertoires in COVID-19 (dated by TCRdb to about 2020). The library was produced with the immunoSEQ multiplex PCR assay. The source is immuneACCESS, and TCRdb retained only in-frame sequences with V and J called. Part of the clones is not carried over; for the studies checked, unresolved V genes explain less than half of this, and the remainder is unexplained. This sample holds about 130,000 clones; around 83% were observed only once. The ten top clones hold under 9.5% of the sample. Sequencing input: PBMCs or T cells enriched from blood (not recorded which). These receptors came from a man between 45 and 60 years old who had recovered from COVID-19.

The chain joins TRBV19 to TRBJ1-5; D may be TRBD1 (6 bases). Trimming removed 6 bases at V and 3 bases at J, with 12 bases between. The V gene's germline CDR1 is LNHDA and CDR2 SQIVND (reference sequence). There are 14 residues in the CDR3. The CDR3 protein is CASRGTLLNQPQHF. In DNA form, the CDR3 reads TGTGCCAGTAGGGGGACACTCCTCAATCAGCCCCAGCATTTT.

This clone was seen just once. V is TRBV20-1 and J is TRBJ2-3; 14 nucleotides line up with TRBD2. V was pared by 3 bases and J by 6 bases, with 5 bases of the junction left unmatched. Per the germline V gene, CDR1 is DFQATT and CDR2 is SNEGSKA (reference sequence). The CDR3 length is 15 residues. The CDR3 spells CSASRGTSGGDTQYF. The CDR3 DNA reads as TGCAGTGCTAGTAGAGGGACTAGCGGGGGTGATACGCAGTATTTT.

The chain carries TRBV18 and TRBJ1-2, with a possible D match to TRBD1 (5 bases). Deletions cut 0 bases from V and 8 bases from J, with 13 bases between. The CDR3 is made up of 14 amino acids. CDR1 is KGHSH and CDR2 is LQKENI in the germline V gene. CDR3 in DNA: TGTGCCAGCTCACCACCGGTCAGGGTCGGGGGCTACACCTTC. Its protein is CASSPPVRVGGYTF.

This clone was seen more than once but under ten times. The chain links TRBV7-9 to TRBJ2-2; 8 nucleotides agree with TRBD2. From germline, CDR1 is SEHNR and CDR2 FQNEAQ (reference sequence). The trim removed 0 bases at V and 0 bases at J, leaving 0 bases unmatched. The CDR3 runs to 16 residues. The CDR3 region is CASSLAGGANTGELFF. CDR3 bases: TGTGCCAGCAGCTTAGCCGGGGGGGCGAACACCGGGGAGCTGTTTTTT.

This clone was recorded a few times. The DNA of the CDR3 is TGTGCCAGCAGCTTAGCCCCGGACAGGGCCTCCTACAATGAGCAGTTCTTC. As protein: CASSLAPDRASYNEQFF. The rearrangement links TRBV7-8 to TRBJ2-1; 8 positions agree with TRBD1. The CDR3 sequence is 17 residues long. Looked up from germline, CDR1 is SGHVS and CDR2 is FQNEAQ. V lost 0 bases, J lost 0 bases, and 4 bases stayed unmatched.